This TCR beta chain emerged from a study of blood T cells in healthy people across ages. Findings and limits, study-wide: It was held that the diversity estimates obtained from one million T cells were underestimates.

This clonotype showed up just a few times. The antigen remains undetermined. For the second PCR, which ran for about 6 to 11 cycles, a sample-barcoded 5' primer and a J-beta primer mix were used. TCRdb processed the 5' RACE reads anew with MiXCR; each CDR3 protein has one entry. The sample yields 1.4 million or so distinct CDR3 sequences, approximately 39% seen once. Germline V lookup: CDR1 SQVTM, CDR2 ANQGSEA. This CDR3 contains 13 residues. Trimming cost V 3 bases and J 7 bases, with 12 bases left between them. The chain combines TRBV29-1 with TRBJ1-4; D is unclear. The sequence derives from a woman aged 18-29 years in good health. The sample was blood. Here the CDR3 DNA reads TGCAGCGTTGAGGAGGGAGTTTCTGAAAAACTGTTTTTT. Translation: CSVEEGVSEKLFF.